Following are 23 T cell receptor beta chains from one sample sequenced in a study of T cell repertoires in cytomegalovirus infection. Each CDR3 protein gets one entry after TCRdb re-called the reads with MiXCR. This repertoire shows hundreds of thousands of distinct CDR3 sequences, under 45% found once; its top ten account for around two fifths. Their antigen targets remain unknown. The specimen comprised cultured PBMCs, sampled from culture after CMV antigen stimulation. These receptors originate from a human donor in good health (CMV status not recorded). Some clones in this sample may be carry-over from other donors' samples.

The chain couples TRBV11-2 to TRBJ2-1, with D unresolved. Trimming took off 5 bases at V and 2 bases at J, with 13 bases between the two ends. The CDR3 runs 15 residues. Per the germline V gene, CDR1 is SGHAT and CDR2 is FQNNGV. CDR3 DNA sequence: TGTGCCAGCAGCCCAATCGCGAGTCCCTACAATGAGCAGTTCTTC. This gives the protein CASSPIASPYNEQFF.

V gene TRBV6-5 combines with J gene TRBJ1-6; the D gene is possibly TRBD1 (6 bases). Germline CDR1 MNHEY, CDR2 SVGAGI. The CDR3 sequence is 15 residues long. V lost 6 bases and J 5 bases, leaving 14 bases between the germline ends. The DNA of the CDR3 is TGTGCCAGCAGCCCCCTGGCAGGGGATAATTCACCCCTCCACTTT. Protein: CASSPLAGDNSPLHF.

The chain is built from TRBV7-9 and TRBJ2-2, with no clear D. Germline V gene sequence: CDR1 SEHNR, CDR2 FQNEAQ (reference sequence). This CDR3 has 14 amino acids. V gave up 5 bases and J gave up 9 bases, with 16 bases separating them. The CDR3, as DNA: TGTGCCAGCAGCCCTTCAGGACCTACCAGGGAGCTGTTTTTT. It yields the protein CASSPSGPTRELFF.

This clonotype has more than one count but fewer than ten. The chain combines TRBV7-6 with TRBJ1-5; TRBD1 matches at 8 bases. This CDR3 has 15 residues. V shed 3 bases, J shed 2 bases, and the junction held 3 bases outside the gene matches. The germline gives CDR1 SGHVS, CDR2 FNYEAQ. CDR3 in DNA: TGTGCCAGCAGCTTGCAGGGGGCGGGCAATCAGCCCCAGCATTTT. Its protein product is CASSLQGAGNQPQHF.

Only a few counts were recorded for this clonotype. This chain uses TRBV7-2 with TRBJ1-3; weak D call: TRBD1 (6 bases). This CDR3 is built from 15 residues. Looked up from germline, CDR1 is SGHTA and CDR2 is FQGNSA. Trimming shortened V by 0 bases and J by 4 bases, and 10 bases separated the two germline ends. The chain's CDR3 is CASSLATGPGNTIYF. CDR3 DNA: TGTGCCAGCAGCTTAGCGACAGGTCCAGGAAACACCATATATTTT. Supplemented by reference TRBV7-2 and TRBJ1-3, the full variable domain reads GAGVSQSPSNKVTEKGKDVELRCDPISGHTALYWYRQSLGQGLEFLIYFQGNSAPDKSGLPSDRFSAERTGGSVSTLTIQRTQQEDSAVYLCASSLATGPGNTIYFGEGSWLTVV.

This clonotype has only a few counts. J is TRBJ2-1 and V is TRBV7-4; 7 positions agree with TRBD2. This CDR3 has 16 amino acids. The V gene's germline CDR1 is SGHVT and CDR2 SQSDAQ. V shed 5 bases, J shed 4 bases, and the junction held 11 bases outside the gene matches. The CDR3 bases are TGTGCCAGCAGCACTAGGGTGGGGGGGAGATACAATGAGCAGTTCTTC. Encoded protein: CASSTRVGGRYNEQFF.

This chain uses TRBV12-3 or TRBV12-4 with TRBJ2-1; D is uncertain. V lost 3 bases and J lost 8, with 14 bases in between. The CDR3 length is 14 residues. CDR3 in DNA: TGTGCCAGCAGTTTTTATACACGCGCGGATGAGCAGTTCTTC. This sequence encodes CASSFYTRADEQFF.

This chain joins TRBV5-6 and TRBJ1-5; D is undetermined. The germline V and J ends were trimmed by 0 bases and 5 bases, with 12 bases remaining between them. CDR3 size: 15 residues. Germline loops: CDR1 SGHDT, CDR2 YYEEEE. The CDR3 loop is CASSLAPGADQPQHF. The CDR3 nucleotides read TGTGCCAGCAGCTTGGCCCCGGGAGCAGATCAGCCCCAGCATTTT.

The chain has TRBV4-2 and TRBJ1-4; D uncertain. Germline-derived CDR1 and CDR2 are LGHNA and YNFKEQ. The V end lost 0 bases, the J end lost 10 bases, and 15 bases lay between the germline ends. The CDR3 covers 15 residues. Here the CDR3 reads CASSQDRASYGKLFF. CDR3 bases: TGTGCCAGCAGCCAAGATAGGGCCTCCTATGGAAAACTGTTTTTT.

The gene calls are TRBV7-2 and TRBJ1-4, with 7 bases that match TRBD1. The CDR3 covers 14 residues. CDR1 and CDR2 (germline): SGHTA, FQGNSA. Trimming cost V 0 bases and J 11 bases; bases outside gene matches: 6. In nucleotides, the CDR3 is TGTGCCAGCAGCTTAGCCGACAGGGAAGGGAAACTGTTTTTT. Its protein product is CASSLADREGKLFF.

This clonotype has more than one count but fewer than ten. The CDR3: CAITGDRNSPLHF. The CDR3 DNA follows: TGTGCCATCACCGGGGACAGGAATTCACCCCTCCACTTT. The chain combines TRBV10-3 with TRBJ1-6, with 8 bases that match TRBD1. J was trimmed by 7 bases and V by 7 bases; bases with no gene match: 3. From germline, CDR1 is ENHRY and CDR2 SYGVKD. The CDR3 has 13 residues.

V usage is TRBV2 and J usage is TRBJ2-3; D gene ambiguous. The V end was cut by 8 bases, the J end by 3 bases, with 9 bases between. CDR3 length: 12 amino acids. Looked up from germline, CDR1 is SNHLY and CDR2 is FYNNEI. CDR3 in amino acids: CASDALTDTQYF. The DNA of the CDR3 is TGTGCCAGCGATGCCCTGACAGATACGCAGTATTTT.

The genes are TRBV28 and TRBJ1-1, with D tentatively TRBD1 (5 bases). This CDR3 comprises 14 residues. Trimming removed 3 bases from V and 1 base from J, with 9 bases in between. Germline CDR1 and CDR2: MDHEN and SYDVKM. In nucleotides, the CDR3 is TGTGCCAGCAGTTTCTCAGACAGGAACACTGAAGCTTTCTTT. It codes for CASSFSDRNTEAFF.

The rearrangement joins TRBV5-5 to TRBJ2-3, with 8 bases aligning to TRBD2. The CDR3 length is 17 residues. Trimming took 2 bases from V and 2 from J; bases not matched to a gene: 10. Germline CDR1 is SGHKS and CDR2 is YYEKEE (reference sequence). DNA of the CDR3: TGTGCCAGCAGCTTCCAGGGGAGCGGGAGTATCACAGATACGCAGTATTTT. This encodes CASSFQGSGSITDTQYF.

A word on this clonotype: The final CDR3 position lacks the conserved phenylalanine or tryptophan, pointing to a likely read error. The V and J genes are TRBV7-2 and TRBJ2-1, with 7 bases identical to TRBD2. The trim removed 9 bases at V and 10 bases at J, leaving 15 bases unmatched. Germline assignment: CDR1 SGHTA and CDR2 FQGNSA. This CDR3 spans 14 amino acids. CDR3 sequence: CASQWGGGPGEQFL. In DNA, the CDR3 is TGTGCCAGTCAATGGGGGGGAGGGCCCGGGGAGCAGTTCTTA.

The CDR3 spells CASSSPRQGVVSGNTIYF. CDR3 in DNA: TGTGCCAGCAGCTCACCTCGACAGGGTGTAGTCTCTGGAAACACCATATATTTT. This sequence joins TRBV7-6 and TRBJ1-3; 7 bases match TRBD1. The CDR3 is made up of 18 amino acids. The germline gives CDR1 SGHVS, CDR2 FNYEAQ. The ends lost 4 bases at V and 0 bases at J; junction bases unmatched: 12. Supplemented by reference TRBV7-6 and TRBJ1-3, the full variable domain reads GAGVSQSPRYKVTKRGQDVALRCDPISGHVSLYWYRQALGQGPEFLTYFNYEAQQDKSGLPNDRFSAERPEGSISTLTIQRTEQRDSAMYRCASSSPRQGVVSGNTIYFGEGSWLTVV.

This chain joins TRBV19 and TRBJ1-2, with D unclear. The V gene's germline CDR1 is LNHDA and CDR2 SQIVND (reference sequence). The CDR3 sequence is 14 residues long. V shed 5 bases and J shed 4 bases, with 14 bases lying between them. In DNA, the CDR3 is TGTGCCAGTAGTCGGGTCGGCAGTGCCTATGGCTACACCTTC. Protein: CASSRVGSAYGYTF.

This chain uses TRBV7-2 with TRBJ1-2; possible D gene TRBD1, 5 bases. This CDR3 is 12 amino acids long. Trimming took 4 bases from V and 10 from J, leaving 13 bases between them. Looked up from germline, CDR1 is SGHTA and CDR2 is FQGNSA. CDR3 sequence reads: CASSWGDHVYTF. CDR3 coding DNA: TGTGCCAGCAGCTGGGGGGATCATGTCTACACCTTC.

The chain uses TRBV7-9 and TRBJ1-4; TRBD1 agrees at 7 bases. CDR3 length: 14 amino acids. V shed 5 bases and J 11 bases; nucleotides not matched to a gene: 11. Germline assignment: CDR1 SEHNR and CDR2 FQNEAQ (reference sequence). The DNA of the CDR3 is TGTGCCAGCAGCCCCCGACAGGGAAGAAGGAAACTGTTTTTT. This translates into CASSPRQGRRKLFF. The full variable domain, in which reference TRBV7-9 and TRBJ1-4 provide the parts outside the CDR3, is DTGVSQNPRHKITKRGQNVTFRCDPISEHNRLYWYRQTLGQGPEFLTYFQNEAQLEKSRLLSDRFSAERPKGSFSTLEIQRTEQGDSAMYLCASSPRQGRRKLFFGSGTQLSVL.

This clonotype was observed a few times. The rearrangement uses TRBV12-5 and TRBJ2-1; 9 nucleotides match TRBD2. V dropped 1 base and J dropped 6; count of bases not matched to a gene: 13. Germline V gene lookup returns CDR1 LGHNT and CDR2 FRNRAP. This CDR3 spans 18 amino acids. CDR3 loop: CASGLDTGAGGFGNEQFF. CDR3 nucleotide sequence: TGTGCTAGTGGTTTGGACACTGGAGCGGGAGGTTTCGGCAATGAGCAGTTCTTC.

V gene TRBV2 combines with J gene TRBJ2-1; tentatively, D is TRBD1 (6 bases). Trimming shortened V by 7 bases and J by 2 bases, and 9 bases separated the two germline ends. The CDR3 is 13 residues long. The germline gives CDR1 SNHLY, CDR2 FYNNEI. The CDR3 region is CASTGVPYNEQFF. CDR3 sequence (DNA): TGTGCCAGCACAGGGGTCCCCTACAATGAGCAGTTCTTC. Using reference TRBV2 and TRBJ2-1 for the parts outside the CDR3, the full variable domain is EPEVTQTPSHQVTQMGQEVILRCVPISNHLYFYWYRQILGQKVEFLVSFYNNEISEKSEIFDDQFSVERPDGSNFTLKIRSTKLEDSAMYFCASTGVPYNEQFFGPGTRLTVL.

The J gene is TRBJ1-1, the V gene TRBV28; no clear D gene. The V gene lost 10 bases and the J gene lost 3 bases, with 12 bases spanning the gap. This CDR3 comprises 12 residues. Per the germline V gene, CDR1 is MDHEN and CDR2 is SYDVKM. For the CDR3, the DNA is TGTGCCACCGCAACCCCGGACACTGAAGCTTTCTTT. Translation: CATATPDTEAFF.

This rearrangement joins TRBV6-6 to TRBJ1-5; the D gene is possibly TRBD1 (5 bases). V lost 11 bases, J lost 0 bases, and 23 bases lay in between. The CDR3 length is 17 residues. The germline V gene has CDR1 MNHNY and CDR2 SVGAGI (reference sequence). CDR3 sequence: CAGSRYLGTASNQPQHF. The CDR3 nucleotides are TGTGCCGGGTCCCGGTATCTTGGGACCGCTAGCAATCAGCCCCAGCATTTT.